The rows below give T cell receptor beta chains drawn from one sample of a study of T cells in Graves' hyperthyroidism and ophthalmopathy. TCRdb ran MiXCR on the multiplex PCR reads and lists one entry per CDR3 protein. The table has hundreds of thousands of distinct CDR3 sequences, around 16% seen once. Material: blood. These TCRs come from a woman in her 30s with Graves' hyperthyroidism. Each CDR3 is given with its conserved first and last residue. Fields, in order: V gene, clone size, J gene, D gene, CDR3 protein, CDR3 DNA. A D gene is named only where the DNA matches it firmly. Where a row states a size, it is once, few, many or the class of an expanded clone; other rows omit it.

V gene: TRBV5-8
clone size: many
J gene: TRBJ2-7
D gene: NA
CDR3 protein: CASSFGESYEQYF
CDR3 DNA: TGTGCCAGCAGCTTCGGGGAATCCTACGAGCAGTACTTC

V gene: TRBV6-5
clone size: NA
J gene: TRBJ2-7
D gene: NA
CDR3 protein: CASSYLDRFYEQYF
CDR3 DNA: TGTGCCAGCAGTTACCTCGACAGGTTCTACGAGCAGTACTTC

V gene: TRBV5-1
clone size: many
J gene: TRBJ2-2
D gene: NA
CDR3 protein: CASSLAIGANTGELFF
CDR3 DNA: TGCGCCAGCAGCTTGGCCATAGGGGCGAACACCGGGGAGCTGTTTTTT

V gene: TRBV19
clone size: NA
J gene: TRBJ2-1
D gene: TRBD1
CDR3 protein: CASSIGRTGLYNEQFF
CDR3 DNA: TGTGCCAGTAGTATTGGGCGGACAGGCCTGTACAATGAGCAGTTCTTC

V gene: TRBV29-1
clone size: few
J gene: TRBJ2-3
D gene: TRBD1
CDR3 protein: CSVGTASTDTQYF
CDR3 DNA: TGCAGCGTCGGGACAGCGAGCACAGATACGCAGTATTTT

V gene: TRBV6-1
clone size: many
J gene: TRBJ2-7
D gene: TRBD2
CDR3 protein: CASSATSGSNEQYF
CDR3 DNA: TGTGCCAGCAGTGCGACTAGCGGGAGCAACGAGCAGTACTTC

V gene: TRBV13
clone size: few
J gene: TRBJ1-5
D gene: NA
CDR3 protein: CASSSGPSNQPQHF
CDR3 DNA: TGTGCCAGCAGCTCGGGACCGAGCAATCAGCCCCAGCATTTT

V gene: TRBV20-1
clone size: NA
J gene: TRBJ2-7
D gene: NA
CDR3 protein: CSAHSVAYEQYF
CDR3 DNA: TGCAGTGCCCACAGTGTGGCCTACGAGCAGTACTTC

V gene: TRBV6-1
clone size: many
J gene: TRBJ1-6
D gene: TRBD1
CDR3 protein: CASSYRGTEGSPLHF
CDR3 DNA: TGTGCCAGCAGCTACAGGGGGACAGAGGGTTCACCCCTCCACTTT

V gene: TRBV12-3/TRBV12-4
clone size: once
J gene: TRBJ1-1
D gene: TRBD1
CDR3 protein: CASSLRTGGSSTEAFF
CDR3 DNA: TGTGCCAGCAGTTTACGGACAGGGGGTAGTAGCACTGAAGCTTTCTTT

V gene: TRBV28
clone size: many
J gene: TRBJ1-5
D gene: NA
CDR3 protein: CASGKEGGNQPQHF
CDR3 DNA: TGTGCCAGCGGTAAGGAGGGTGGCAATCAGCCCCAGCATTTT

V gene: TRBV11-3
clone size: NA
J gene: TRBJ1-3
D gene: TRBD1
CDR3 protein: CASSLGLTGSGNTIYF
CDR3 DNA: TGTGCCAGCAGCTTAGGCCTGACAGGGTCCGGAAACACCATATATTTT

V gene: TRBV18
clone size: many
J gene: TRBJ2-7
D gene: NA
CDR3 protein: CASSPSDTSYEQYF
CDR3 DNA: TGTGCCAGCTCACCCTCGGACACTTCCTACGAGCAGTACTTC

V gene: TRBV7-9
clone size: once
J gene: TRBJ2-7
D gene: NA
CDR3 protein: CASSCGRQGLSSYEQYF
CDR3 DNA: TGTGCCAGCAGCTGTGGTAGGCAGGGGTTATCCTCCTACGAGCAGTACTTC

V gene: TRBV24-1
clone size: many
J gene: TRBJ1-1
D gene: NA
CDR3 protein: CATSSEVRTEAFF
CDR3 DNA: TGTGCCACCAGCTCAGAGGTCCGCACTGAAGCTTTCTTT

V gene: TRBV30
clone size: NA
J gene: TRBJ1-2
D gene: NA
CDR3 protein: CAWSNYGYTF
CDR3 DNA: TGTGCCTGGTCTAACTATGGCTACACCTTC

V gene: TRBV28
clone size: many
J gene: TRBJ2-7
D gene: NA
CDR3 protein: CASSLGPTYEQYF
CDR3 DNA: TGTGCCAGCAGTTTGGGACCAACCTACGAGCAGTACTTC

V gene: TRBV19
clone size: NA
J gene: TRBJ2-5
D gene: NA
CDR3 protein: CASSTSPRVETQYF
CDR3 DNA: TGTGCCAGTAGTACTTCCCCCAGGGTTGAGACCCAGTACTTC

V gene: TRBV6-2/TRBV6-3
clone size: NA
J gene: TRBJ2-3
D gene: TRBD2
CDR3 protein: CASSSRLAGATDTQYF
CDR3 DNA: TGTGCCAGCAGTTCCCGACTAGCTGGGGCCACAGATACGCAGTATTTT

V gene: TRBV19
clone size: many
J gene: TRBJ1-2
D gene: NA
CDR3 protein: CASSIGGNGYTF
CDR3 DNA: TGTGCCAGTAGTATAGGGGGCAACGGCTACACCTTC

V gene: TRBV6-1
clone size: many
J gene: TRBJ2-7
D gene: TRBD2
CDR3 protein: CASSLYSGRIYEQYF
CDR3 DNA: TGTGCCAGCAGTCTTTACAGCGGGAGGATCTACGAGCAGTACTTC

V gene: TRBV5-1
clone size: NA
J gene: TRBJ1-6
D gene: NA
CDR3 protein: CASSTRPDNSPLHF
CDR3 DNA: TGCGCCAGCAGCACCCGCCCCGATAATTCACCCCTCCACTTT

V gene: TRBV7-9
clone size: many
J gene: TRBJ2-1
D gene: NA
CDR3 protein: CASSPSGLAHEQFF
CDR3 DNA: TGTGCCAGCAGCCCTAGTGGGCTAGCCCATGAGCAGTTCTTC

V gene: TRBV5-4
clone size: few
J gene: TRBJ2-1
D gene: TRBD2
CDR3 protein: CASSLFGAGVGNEQFF
CDR3 DNA: TGTGCCAGCAGCTTATTCGGGGCGGGAGTCGGCAATGAGCAGTTCTTC

V gene: TRBV6-5
clone size: many
J gene: TRBJ2-5
D gene: TRBD1
CDR3 protein: CASSYGTVQETQYF
CDR3 DNA: TGTGCCAGCAGTTACGGGACAGTTCAAGAGACCCAGTACTTC

V gene: TRBV2
clone size: many
J gene: TRBJ2-1
D gene: NA
CDR3 protein: CASTGREGYNEQFF
CDR3 DNA: TGTGCCAGCACGGGGCGGGAAGGCTACAATGAGCAGTTCTTC

V gene: TRBV27
clone size: many
J gene: TRBJ2-7
D gene: TRBD1
CDR3 protein: CASSDRQGGFRPYEQYF
CDR3 DNA: TGTGCCAGCAGTGACCGACAGGGCGGATTTAGGCCCTACGAGCAGTACTTC

V gene: TRBV9
clone size: NA
J gene: TRBJ2-7
D gene: NA
CDR3 protein: CASSVSAEPYEQYF
CDR3 DNA: TGTGCCAGCAGCGTATCAGCGGAACCCTACGAGCAGTACTTC

V gene: TRBV5-1
clone size: few
J gene: TRBJ2-1
D gene: NA
CDR3 protein: CASSLGGAGEQFF
CDR3 DNA: TGCGCCAGCAGCTTGGGGGGCGCAGGCGAGCAGTTCTTC

V gene: TRBV30
clone size: few
J gene: TRBJ2-7
D gene: TRBD2
CDR3 protein: CAWSMGLAGAGNEQYF
CDR3 DNA: TGTGCCTGGAGTATGGGACTAGCGGGAGCAGGAAACGAACAGTACTTC

V gene: TRBV14
clone size: NA
J gene: TRBJ1-2
D gene: TRBD1
CDR3 protein: CASSPLLGQPNYGYTF
CDR3 DNA: TGTGCCAGCAGCCCTTTACTGGGACAGCCTAACTATGGCTACACCTTC

V gene: TRBV7-2
clone size: few
J gene: TRBJ2-1
D gene: NA
CDR3 protein: CASSLTLQSLQFF
CDR3 DNA: TGTGCCAGCAGCCTAACTCTTCAGAGTTTGCAGTTCTTC

V gene: TRBV28
clone size: many
J gene: TRBJ1-5
D gene: TRBD1
CDR3 protein: CASSSGGQPQHF
CDR3 DNA: TGTGCCAGCAGTTCAGGGGGTCAGCCCCAGCATTTT

V gene: TRBV3-1
clone size: many
J gene: TRBJ2-2
D gene: NA
CDR3 protein: CASSQVGGGELFF
CDR3 DNA: TGTGCCAGCAGCCAAGTAGGTGGCGGGGAGCTGTTTTTT

V gene: TRBV7-2
clone size: many
J gene: TRBJ2-3
D gene: NA
CDR3 protein: CASSIAVGGSSTDTQYF
CDR3 DNA: TGTGCCAGCAGTATAGCGGTAGGGGGGTCCTCCACAGATACGCAGTATTTT

V gene: TRBV18
clone size: few
J gene: TRBJ2-6
D gene: NA
CDR3 protein: CASSLNSAGANVLTF
CDR3 DNA: TGTGCCAGCTCACTAAACTCCGCGGGGGCCAACGTCCTGACTTTC

V gene: TRBV9
clone size: few
J gene: TRBJ2-7
D gene: NA
CDR3 protein: CASRANEQYF
CDR3 DNA: TGTGCCAGCAGGGCCAACGAGCAGTACTTC

V gene: TRBV6-1
clone size: NA
J gene: TRBJ2-3
D gene: TRBD2
CDR3 protein: CASREREGRDTQYF
CDR3 DNA: TGTGCCAGCAGAGAGCGGGAGGGCCGCGATACGCAGTATTTT

V gene: TRBV28
clone size: once
J gene: TRBJ1-5
D gene: NA
CDR3 protein: CASKRGGQPQHF
CDR3 DNA: TGTGCCAGCAAGCGAGGCGGTCAGCCCCAGCATTTT

V gene: TRBV4-2
clone size: NA
J gene: TRBJ1-2
D gene: NA
CDR3 protein: CASSQSFGQGYTF
CDR3 DNA: TGTGCCAGCAGCCAATCCTTTGGACAGGGCTACACCTTC